This record looks at one T cell receptor beta chain sequence and its context. This clonotype has only a few counts. The antigen it binds to is not known. Within one base of it there is no much larger clone, and no base qualities were kept. The sample is drawn from a study of blood T cells in healthy people across ages (dated by TCRdb to 2014 to 2015). Looking at the study overall: In model experiments, template switching captured roughly one uniquely barcoded TCR beta cDNA molecule for every two T cells. Using deep sequencing normalized with unique cDNA molecular identifiers, the study measured how TCR beta repertoire diversity changes with age. The donors were divided into four age groups: young (average around 16 years), middle-aged (approximately 42), aged (approximately 62) and long-lived (around 80). Donors of different ages were randomly distributed across sequencing lanes to avoid experimental bias. Using the same blood draw, the study looked at two additional independent replicas of 1 million unique cDNA reads for two donors, one aged 18 to 29 and the other aged 80 or older. Overall results and qualifications from the work: Because donor CMV infection status was unknown, age-related changes in expanded clonotypes were potentially confounded. Estimates of total diversity based on one million sequenced T cells were considered lower bounds and underestimates. Observed TCR beta diversity correlated strongly with the percentage of naive T cells measured by flow cytometry. Compared with the aged group, more naive CD4+ T cells, fewer expanded clones and increased TCR diversity were shown by the long-lived group, suggesting age selection. Since profiling was done on bulk unsorted PBMCs, naive and antigen-experienced compartments could not be conclusively compared. As age increased, observed TCR beta diversity per million T cells dropped in a roughly linear way, and a significant reduction was already evident by age 40.

Spanning cysteine to phenylalanine, the CDR3 consists of 14 amino acids. The DNA shown is the 42-base CDR3, in frame from base 1. V loses 5 bases of germline sequence and J loses 0 bases, and the interval between the two ends is 14 bases. Via the germline V gene (reference sequence), CDR1 is DFQATT and CDR2 SNEGSKA. Library construction relied on 5' RACE. The listed sequencing device is Illumina HiSeq 2500. A second about 7 to 11 cycle PCR used a sample-barcoded 5' primer and a J-beta primer mix. A unique molecular identifier was introduced onto each TCR beta cDNA molecule by a template-switch 5' adaptor carrying 12 random nucleotides. At least 2.5 million CDR3-containing paired-end reads were obtained from each sample. The Mint cDNA synthesis kit, primed by a TRBC-specific oligonucleotide, was used to synthesize first-strand cDNA from all RNA. After uracil-DNA glycosylase treatment, a first 18-cycle PCR used universal primers M1SS and BC2_uni_R on all cDNA. The authors' pipeline ran thus. Normalization of each sample was performed by random selection of 1 million high-quality reads, each carrying a distinct molecular identifier. Reads sharing molecular identifiers were discarded rather than binned into consensus sequences. MiTCR, run with a Q25 quality threshold and the strictest error-elimination algorithm, handled CDR3 identification, clonotype clustering and error correction. A nonparametric unseen species model with Euler transformation was used to estimate lower-bound total TCR beta diversity. The public reads were quality trimmed at Q25 with fastp and then assembled into clones with MiXCR by TCRdb, keeping productive beta chains. Rows are combined by CDR3 protein, so each entry shows the most common genes and DNA. The V and J calls follow TCRdb's processing rather than the paper's. The sample contains just over 1 million distinct CDR3 sequences, more than 35% of them found a single time. Approximately 17% of the sample belongs to the ten largest clones.

Donors were 39 systemically healthy Caucasian individuals from Russia aged roughly 6 to 90 years. Each donor gave ten milliliters of peripheral blood, drawn into EDTA-treated Vacutainer tubes. PBMCs were isolated by Ficoll-Paque density-gradient centrifugation, with at least 6.5 million obtained per sample. Trizol reagent was used to extract total RNA from PBMCs, with at least 5.5 micrograms per sample. The percentages of naive CD45RAhigh/CD27high T cells were determined by flow cytometry on a PBMC aliquot from every donor. The material sequenced was blood. The receptor's source is a woman aged 60-70 years in good health. The V and J segments used are TRBV20-1 and TRBJ2-7, and perhaps TRBD1 as D gene, on 6 matching bases. The CDR3 loop reads CSAVQGSSSYEQYF. Here is the DNA: TGCAGTGCTGTACAGGGATCAAGCTCCTACGAGCAGTACTTC.